This TCR beta chain stems from a study of blood T cell repertoires in COVID-19. Across the whole study: Some COVID-19 samples were acute and others convalescent; all came from the United States, Italy and Spain. Sources were T cells, B-cell-depleted T cells, or PBMCs; the material itself was cDNA or gDNA.

In the original workflow: Amplified reference gene primers provided the basis for estimating nucleated cell counts. Clones were read by immunoSEQ multiplex PCR, and TCRdb kept only the in-frame ones, dropping some. That table furnishes V, J and clone size, whereas the DNA furnished D and trimming. The table has approximately 65,000 clones, approximately 80% seen once. Sequenced: peripheral blood. The clonotype originates from a woman of 80 years or more with active or convalescent COVID-19.

CDR3 loop: CASRQPGGGSYEQYF. In DNA, the CDR3 is TGTGCCAGCAGACAACCGGGAGGGGGTTCCTACGAGCAGTACTTC. The rearrangement joins TRBV5-8 to TRBJ2-7; 8 nucleotides line up with TRBD2. Germline loops: CDR1 SGHTS, CDR2 YDEGEE. CDR3 length equals 15 residues. J gave up 1 base and V 5 bases, and 8 bases lay outside the gene matches.